These 22 T cell receptor beta chains share one sample of origin, sequenced in a study of cytotoxic CD8 clonotypes in ibrutinib-treated CLL. Sequenced by immunoSEQ multiplex PCR; TCRdb stores in-frame clones only, minus some. The repertoire has roughly 180,000 clones, roughly 80% of them found once; the top ten carry over 4.5%. The sample was PBMCs, taken after 24 months of ibrutinib treatment. Receptors originate from a human donor with chronic lymphocytic leukemia.

This chain connects TRBV28 to TRBJ2-3; TRBD1 or TRBD2 may be the D gene (5 bases each). V shed 4 bases and J shed 2 bases, with 13 bases lying between them. CDR1 is MDHEN and CDR2 is SYDVKM in the germline V gene. The CDR3 runs to 15 residues. The CDR3 coding sequence is TGTGCCAGCAGTTCTCCGAGAGGGGTCACAGATACGCAGTATTTT. This translates into CASSSPRGVTDTQYF. The variable domain in full, completed from reference TRBV28 and TRBJ2-3, reads DVKVTQSSRYLVKRTGEKVFLECVQDMDHENMFWYRQDPGLGLRLIYFSYDVKMKEKGDIPEGYSVSREKKERFSLILESASTNQTSMYLCASSSPRGVTDTQYFGPGTRLTVL.

This clone was recorded only once. The chain has TRBV9 and TRBJ1-1; 7 bases align to TRBD1. The germline CDR1 and CDR2 sequences are SGDLS and YYNGEE. The V gene end was trimmed by 4 bases and the J gene end by 0 bases; junction bases not matched to a gene: 12. The CDR3 extends over 17 amino acids. The CDR3 bases are TGTGCCAGCAGCCCACGGACAGGACCCTTCATGAACACTGAAGCTTTCTTT. It specifies CASSPRTGPFMNTEAFF.

V usage is TRBV2 and J usage is TRBJ1-5; D is uncertain. Germline CDR1 SNHLY, CDR2 FYNNEI. V was trimmed by 9 bases and J by 2 bases, leaving 17 bases between them. The CDR3 extends over 15 amino acids. The CDR3 reads CASGRAGLGNQPQHF. Here the CDR3 DNA reads TGTGCCAGTGGGAGGGCGGGCTTGGGCAATCAGCCCCAGCATTTT.

The chain has TRBV15 and TRBJ1-4; D ambiguous. CDR1 and CDR2 from the germline V gene are LNHNV and YYDKDF (reference sequence). The V and J ends lost 0 bases and 7 bases respectively, with 12 bases between them. The length of the CDR3 is 15 residues. CDR3 coding DNA: TGTGCCACCAGCAGAGATCCTGGTGTTTCTGAAAAACTGTTTTTT. This sequence encodes CATSRDPGVSEKLFF.

The J gene is TRBJ2-2, the V gene TRBV30, with TRBD2 matching over 14 bases. This CDR3 is built from 18 residues. The V gene end was trimmed by 2 bases and the J gene end by 2 bases; junction bases not matched to a gene: 7. Germline CDR1 reads GTSNPN; CDR2 reads SVGIG (reference sequence). DNA of the CDR3: TGTGCCTGGAGTTCCCGGACTAGCGGGAGGCCCAACACCGGGGAGCTGTTTTTT. It encodes CAWSSRTSGRPNTGELFF.

The genes are TRBV28 and TRBJ2-5; maybe TRBD1 (6 bases). CDR1 and CDR2 (germline): MDHEN, SYDVKM. Trimming left V 6 bases short and J 7 bases short, with 18 bases between. This CDR3 has 14 amino acids. In nucleotides, the CDR3 is TGTGCCAGCAGACTGGACAGCGCCCCATGGACCCAGTACTTC. Translated: CASRLDSAPWTQYF. The full variable domain, its missing parts supplied by reference TRBV28 and TRBJ2-5, is DVKVTQSSRYLVKRTGEKVFLECVQDMDHENMFWYRQDPGLGLRLIYFSYDVKMKEKGDIPEGYSVSREKKERFSLILESASTNQTSMYLCASRLDSAPWTQYFGPGTRLLVL.

This clone appeared a single time. The genes are TRBV11-3 and TRBJ1-4, with a tentative D call TRBD1 (5 bases). The CDR3 is 18 amino acids. Per the germline V gene, CDR1 is SGHNT and CDR2 is YENEEA. Trimming cost V 10 bases and J 8 bases, with 32 bases left between them. The CDR3 here is CATQSRDQGEPCGEKLFF. The CDR3, as DNA: TGTGCCACCCAATCCCGGGACCAGGGAGAACCGTGTGGCGAAAAACTGTTTTTT.

The chain uses TRBV4-3 and TRBJ2-3; perhaps TRBD2 as D (5 bases). Per the germline V gene, CDR1 is LGHNA and CDR2 is YSLEER. The CDR3 extends over 16 amino acids. The germline V and J ends were trimmed by 1 base and 5 bases, with 16 bases remaining between them. This CDR3 is CASSQAARTWGDTQYF. CDR3 DNA: TGCGCCAGCAGCCAAGCCGCCCGGACTTGGGGAGATACGCAGTATTTT.

This clone was counted a few times. The V call is TRBV6-5, the J call TRBJ1-1, with 7 positions matching TRBD1. There are 15 residues in the CDR3. With 2 bases clipped from V and 1 base from J, the junction kept 4 bases outside the gene matches. Germline CDR1 reads MNHEY; CDR2 reads SVGAGI. Here the CDR3 DNA reads TGTGCCAGCAGTTACGACAACAGGGGGAACACTGAAGCTTTCTTT. Its protein product is CASSYDNRGNTEAFF.

The chain recombines TRBV9 with TRBJ1-5, with 9 bases that match TRBD1. The CDR3 consists of 17 residues. Germline loops: CDR1 SGDLS, CDR2 YYNGEE. V shed 3 bases, J shed 2 bases, and the junction held 9 bases outside the gene matches. CDR3 nucleotides: TGTGCCAGCAGCGAGGGACAGGGAAGAGTCGGCAATCAGCCCCAGCATTTT. This translates into CASSEGQGRVGNQPQHF.

This chain connects TRBV4-3 to TRBJ1-2; D gene ambiguous. The CDR3 contains 14 residues. V was clipped by 4 bases and J by 6 bases, with 15 bases between them. CDR1 LGHNA and CDR2 YSLEER come from the germline V gene. The CDR3, as DNA: TGCGCCAGCAGCCCAGTTCTGAAGTTTGATGGCTACACCTTC. Its protein product is CASSPVLKFDGYTF.

V and J are TRBV11-2 and TRBJ1-6; TRBD1 might be the D (6 bases). CDR3 size: 15 residues. Trimming cost V 2 bases and J 7 bases, with 12 bases left between them. CDR1 is SGHAT and CDR2 is FQNNGV in the germline V gene. CDR3 nucleotides: TGTGCCAGCAGCTTATATGGGGGGCTGAATTCACCCCTCCACTTT. Protein: CASSLYGGLNSPLHF.

The chain links TRBV13 to TRBJ2-1; TRBD2 agrees at 10 bases. Germline CDR1 reads PRHDT; CDR2 reads FYEKMQ (reference sequence). V shed 5 bases, J shed 1 base, and the junction held 5 bases outside the gene matches. The CDR3 sequence is 16 residues long. The CDR3 DNA follows: TGTGCCAGCAGCCTACAGCGGGGGGGTTCCTACAATGAGCAGTTCTTC. Protein product: CASSLQRGGSYNEQFF.

The CDR3 DNA follows: TGTGCCAGCAGCTTTACAGAGAACACTGAAGCTTTCTTT. This sequence encodes CASSFTENTEAFF. V and J are TRBV11-2 and TRBJ1-1, with no clear D. The CDR3 totals 13 residues. V lost 3 bases to trimming and J lost 1 base, with 6 bases between them. In germline, CDR1 is SGHAT, CDR2 FQNNGV.

V usage is TRBV11-2 and J usage is TRBJ2-7, with TRBD2 matching over 8 bases. There are 17 residues in the CDR3. Per germline, CDR1 SGHAT and CDR2 FQNNGV. V lost 2 bases to trimming and J lost 5 bases; unmatched junction nucleotides: 14. The CDR3 sequence: CASSLLSSGWRGNEQYF. The CDR3 nucleotides read TGTGCCAGCAGCTTATTGTCTAGCGGGTGGAGGGGCAACGAGCAGTACTTC. Full variable domain (missing parts from reference TRBV11-2 and TRBJ2-7): EAGVAQSPRYKIIEKRQSVAFWCNPISGHATLYWYQQILGQGPKLLIQFQNNGVVDDSQLPKDRFSAERLKGVDSTLKIQPAKLEDSAVYLCASSLLSSGWRGNEQYFGPGTRLTVT.

This chain connects TRBV6-5 to TRBJ2-7; TRBD1 agrees at 9 bases. The V gene's germline CDR1 is MNHEY and CDR2 SVGAGI. The CDR3 is made up of 14 amino acids. J was trimmed by 2 bases and V by 4 bases; bases with no gene match: 3. CDR3 DNA: TGTGCCAGCAGTTGGGGACAGGGTCCCTACGAGCAGTACTTC. Translating gives CASSWGQGPYEQYF.

This sequence joins TRBV7-3 and TRBJ1-1; D might be TRBD1 (5 bases). Trimming shortened V by 4 bases and J by 1 base, and 13 bases separated the two germline ends. CDR3 length equals 15 residues. CDR1 SGHTA and CDR2 FQGTGA come from the germline V gene. The CDR3 is CASSSERGTNTEAFF. The DNA for the CDR3 is TGTGCCAGCAGCTCCGAGAGAGGGACGAACACTGAAGCTTTCTTT.

The chain combines TRBV6-5 with TRBJ2-3; the match to TRBD2 covers 8 bases. After removal of 7 bases from V and 1 base from J, the junction contained 4 bases not matched to a gene. The CDR3 sequence is 14 residues long. CDR1 is MNHEY and CDR2 is SVGAGI in the germline V gene. The CDR3 DNA reads as TGTGCCAGCAAAGTGACTAGCGGCACAGATACGCAGTATTTT. Its protein is CASKVTSGTDTQYF.

The chain employs TRBV6-5 and TRBJ1-1; TRBD1 matches at 7 bases. V lost 7 bases and J lost 5; bases outside the gene matches: 13. This CDR3 region has 15 residues. Germline V gene sequence: CDR1 MNHEY, CDR2 SVGAGI. CDR3 sequence: CASTAQGGERTEAFF. The DNA of the CDR3 is TGTGCCAGCACCGCTCAAGGGGGCGAAAGGACTGAAGCTTTCTTT.

The chain carries TRBV5-1 and TRBJ2-3; D gene uncertain. V was shortened by 5 bases and J by 0 bases, with 7 bases between the two germline ends. The CDR3 covers 13 residues. Germline V gene data show CDR1 as SGHRS and CDR2 as YFSETQ. This CDR3 reads CASRKTSTDTQYF. The CDR3 DNA reads as TGCGCCAGCAGAAAGACAAGCACAGATACGCAGTATTTT. The whole variable domain, filled in from reference TRBV5-1 and TRBJ2-3, reads KAGVTQTPRYLIKTRGQQVTLSCSPISGHRSVSWYQQTPGQGLQFLFEYFSETQRNKGNFPGRFSGRQFSNSRSEMNVSTLELGDSALYLCASRKTSTDTQYFGPGTRLTVL.

The CDR3 sequence is CAWRGQPNQPQHF. In nucleotides, the CDR3 is TGTGCCTGGAGGGGACAGCCGAATCAGCCCCAGCATTTT. The chain uses TRBV30 and TRBJ1-5; TRBD1 agrees at 7 bases. V was clipped by 3 bases and J by 4 bases; unmatched bases: 3. CDR1 GTSNPN and CDR2 SVGIG come from the germline V gene (reference sequence). The CDR3 runs 13 residues.

The chain joins TRBV21-1 to TRBJ1-1. TRBV21-1 has pseudogene status. There are 10 residues in the CDR3. The CDR3 nucleotides read TGTGCCAGCAAAGACACTGAAGCTTTCTTT. Its protein product is CASKDTEAFF.